These T cell receptor beta chains were read from a single sample in a study of T cell changes during pregnancy in multiple sclerosis. This table comes from immunoSEQ multiplex PCR, and its TCRdb copy is limited to in-frame clones, with some not included. Of around 100,000 clones in the sample, roughly 90% are singletons; the top ten hold about 1.8%. Sequences were derived from peripheral blood, sampled after pregnancy. Every receptor here comes from a female donor with multiple sclerosis, enrolled in a pregnancy study. Both conserved end residues are part of each CDR3. A D gene is named only where the DNA matches it firmly.

j_call,v_call,d_call,cdr3_nt,cdr3_aa
TRBJ2-7,TRBV4-1,.,TGCGCCAGCAGCCAAGATCCAGCACGGGACTACGAGCAGTACTTC,CASSQDPARDYEQYF
TRBJ2-5,TRBV9,TRBD2,TGTGCCAGCAGCGACGGACTAGCGGGGGGCGGGTACCAAGAGACCCAGTACTTC,CASSDGLAGGGYQETQYF
TRBJ2-7,TRBV25-1,TRBD1,TGTGCCAGCAAGACAGGGGGCGGCGAGCAGTACTTC,CASKTGGGEQYF
TRBJ2-7,TRBV25-1,TRBD2,TGTGCCAGCAGTGCTAGCGGGAGAATCAACGAGCAGTACTTC,CASSASGRINEQYF
TRBJ2-7,TRBV5-8,.,TGTGCCAGCAGCTCCCGCACTGAGCAGTACTTC,CASSSRTEQYF
TRBJ1-2,TRBV6-7,TRBD1,TGTGCCAGCAGCTGGACAGGGGGCTATGGCTACACCTTC,CASSWTGGYGYTF
TRBJ1-2,TRBV6-5,.,TGTGCCAGCAGTTACTCGTTTTCGGGGAATGGCTATGGCTACACCTTC,CASSYSFSGNGYGYTF
TRBJ2-3,TRBV15,TRBD2,TGTGCCACCAGCAAGCGTTCGGGGACTATCACAGATACGCAGTATTTT,CATSKRSGTITDTQYF
TRBJ2-1,TRBV4-3,.,TGCGCCAGCAGCCAAAGACGGGGTGTTGTCAATGAGCAGTTCTTC,CASSQRRGVVNEQFF
TRBJ2-1,TRBV13,TRBD2,TGTGCCAGCAGCTTGGCCCAAGGGCTAGCGGGATCGTATGAGCAGTTCTTC,CASSLAQGLAGSYEQFF
TRBJ2-5,TRBV7-2,TRBD2,TGTGCCAGCAGCTTAGGCCCCGGGGGTAGCGGGGTCCAAGAGACCCAGTACTTC,CASSLGPGGSGVQETQYF